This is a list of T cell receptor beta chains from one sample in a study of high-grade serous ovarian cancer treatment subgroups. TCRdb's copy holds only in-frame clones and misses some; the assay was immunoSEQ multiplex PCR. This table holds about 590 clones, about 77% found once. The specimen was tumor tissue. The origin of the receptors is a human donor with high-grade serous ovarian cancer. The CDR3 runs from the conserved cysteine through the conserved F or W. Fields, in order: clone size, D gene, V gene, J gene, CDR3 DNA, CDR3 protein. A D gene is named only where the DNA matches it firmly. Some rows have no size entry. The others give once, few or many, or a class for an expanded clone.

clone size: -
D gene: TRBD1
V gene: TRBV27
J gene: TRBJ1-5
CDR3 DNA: TGTGCCAGCAGGTACCTAAACCGACCAGGGACAGGGGATCACAATCAGCCCCAGCATTTT
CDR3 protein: CASRYLNRPGTGDHNQPQHF

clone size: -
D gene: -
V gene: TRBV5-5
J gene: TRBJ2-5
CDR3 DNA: TGTGCCAGCAATGAAGGGGCTCGTGCTGAGACCCAGTACTTC
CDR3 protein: CASNEGARAETQYF

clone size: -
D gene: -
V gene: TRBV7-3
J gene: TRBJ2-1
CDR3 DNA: TGTGCCAGCAGCTTAACGTTGGGGGCCTACAATGAGCAGTTCTTC
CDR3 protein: CASSLTLGAYNEQFF

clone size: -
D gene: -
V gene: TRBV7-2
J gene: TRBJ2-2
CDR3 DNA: TGTGCCAGCAGCTTACGGCAGAACACCGGGGAGCTGTTTTTT
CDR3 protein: CASSLRQNTGELFF

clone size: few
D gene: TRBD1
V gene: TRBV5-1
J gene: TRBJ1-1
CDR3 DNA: TGCGCCAGCAGCTTGGCAGGGGGTTACACTGAAGCTTTCTTT
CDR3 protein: CASSLAGGYTEAFF

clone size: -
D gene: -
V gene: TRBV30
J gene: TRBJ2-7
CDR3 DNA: TGTGCCTGGAGTGTCACCTACTACGAGCAGTACTTC
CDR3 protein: CAWSVTYYEQYF

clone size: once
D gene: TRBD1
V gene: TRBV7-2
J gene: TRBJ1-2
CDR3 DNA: TGTGCCAGCAGCCGACAGGGGGCGCGTTCTGGCTACACCTTC
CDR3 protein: CASSRQGARSGYTF

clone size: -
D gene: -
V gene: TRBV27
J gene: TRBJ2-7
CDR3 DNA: TGTGCCAGCAGTTTATCTTTCTCCTACGAGCAGTACTTC
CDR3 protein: CASSLSFSYEQYF

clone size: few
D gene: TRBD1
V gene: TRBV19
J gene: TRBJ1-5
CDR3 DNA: TGTGCCAGTAGTATTCTCGGGACAGGGGTTAATCAGCCCCAGCATTTT
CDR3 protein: CASSILGTGVNQPQHF

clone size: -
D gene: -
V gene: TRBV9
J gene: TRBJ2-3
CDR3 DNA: TGTGCCAGCAGCTTCCAAATTAGCACAGATACGCAGTATTTT
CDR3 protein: CASSFQISTDTQYF

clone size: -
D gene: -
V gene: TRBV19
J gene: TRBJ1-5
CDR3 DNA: TGTGCCAGTAGTATAACAACGGCCCTTCAGCCCCAGCATTTT
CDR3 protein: CASSITTALQPQHF

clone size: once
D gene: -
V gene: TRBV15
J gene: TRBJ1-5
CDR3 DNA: TGTGCCACCAGCAGTGGGGGGGGCAATCAGCCCCAGCATTTT
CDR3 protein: CATSSGGGNQPQHF

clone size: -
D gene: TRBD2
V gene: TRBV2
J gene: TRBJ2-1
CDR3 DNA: TGTGCCAGCTCGGGACTAGCGCTATACAATGAGCAGTTCTTC
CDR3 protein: CASSGLALYNEQFF

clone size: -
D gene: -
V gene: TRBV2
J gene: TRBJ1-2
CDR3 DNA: TGTGCCAGCAGGGGGGTTGAGGTTGGTGGCTACACCTTC
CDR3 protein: CASRGVEVGGYTF

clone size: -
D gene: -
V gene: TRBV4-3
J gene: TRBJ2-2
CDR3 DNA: TGCGCCAGCAGCCTAACGGACAGGAACACCGGGGAGCTGTTTTTT
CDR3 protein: CASSLTDRNTGELFF

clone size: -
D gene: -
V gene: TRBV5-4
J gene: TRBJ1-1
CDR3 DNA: TGTGCCAGCAGCGCCCGGGGGACATTATTTGAAGCTTTCTTT
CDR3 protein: CASSARGTLFEAFF

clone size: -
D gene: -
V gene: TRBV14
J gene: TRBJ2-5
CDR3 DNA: TGTGCCAGCAGCCAAACCGAACTAATGACCCAGTACTTC
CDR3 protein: CASSQTELMTQYF

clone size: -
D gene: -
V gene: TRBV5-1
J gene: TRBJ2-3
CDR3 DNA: TGCGCCAGCAGCGCGAGCACAGATACGCAGTATTTT
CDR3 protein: CASSASTDTQYF

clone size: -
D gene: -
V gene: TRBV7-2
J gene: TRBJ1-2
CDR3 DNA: TGTGCCAGCAGCTTAGCAAAGTTGGGCTACACCTTC
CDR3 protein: CASSLAKLGYTF

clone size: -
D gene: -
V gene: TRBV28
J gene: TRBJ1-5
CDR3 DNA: TGTGCCAGCAGTTTAACCCCCCCGGGAGGCGCCGGGGGGCCCCAGCATTTT
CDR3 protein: CASSLTPPGGAGGPQHF

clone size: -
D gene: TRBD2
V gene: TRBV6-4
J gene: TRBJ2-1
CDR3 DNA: TGTGCCAGCAGTGAAGGAGCGGGGTCCTACAATGAGCAGTTCTTC
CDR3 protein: CASSEGAGSYNEQFF

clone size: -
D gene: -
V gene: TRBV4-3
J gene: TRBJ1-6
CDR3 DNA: TGCGCCAGCAGCCCCCTTTCAGGAGGGGTTGGCAATTCACCCCTCCACTTT
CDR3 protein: CASSPLSGGVGNSPLHF

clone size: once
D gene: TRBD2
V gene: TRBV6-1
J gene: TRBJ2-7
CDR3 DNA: TGTGCCAGCACCGGACTAGCGGCGCCCTACGAGCAGTACTTC
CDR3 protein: CASTGLAAPYEQYF

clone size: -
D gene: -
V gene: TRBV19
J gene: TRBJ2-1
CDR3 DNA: TGTGCCAGTAGTATGGTGGCGGGGCCATACAATGAGCAGTTCTTC
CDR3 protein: CASSMVAGPYNEQFF

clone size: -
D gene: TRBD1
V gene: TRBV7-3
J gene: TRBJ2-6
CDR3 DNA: TGTGCCAGCAGCTCCGACAGGGGGACTGCCAACGTCCTGACTTTC
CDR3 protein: CASSSDRGTANVLTF

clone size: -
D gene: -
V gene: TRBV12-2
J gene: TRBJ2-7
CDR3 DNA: -
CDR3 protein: CASRLVSRVLSAVAGGSAYEQYF

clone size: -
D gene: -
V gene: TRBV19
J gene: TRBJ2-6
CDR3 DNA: TGTGCCAGTAGGGGGGGCCTCGTCCTGACTTTC
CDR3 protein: CASRGGLVLTF

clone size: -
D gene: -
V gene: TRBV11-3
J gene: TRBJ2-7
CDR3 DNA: TGTGCCAGCAGCTTGGGCCCTCCAGGCTTCACCTACGAGCAGTACTTC
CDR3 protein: CASSLGPPGFTYEQYF

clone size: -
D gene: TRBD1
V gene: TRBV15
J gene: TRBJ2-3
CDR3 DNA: TGTGCCACCAGCAGCGGACAGGGGGACACAGATACGCAGTATTTT
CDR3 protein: CATSSGQGDTDTQYF

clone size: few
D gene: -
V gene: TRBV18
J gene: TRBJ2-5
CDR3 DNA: TGTGCCAGCTCACTAGAAGAGACCCAGTACTTC
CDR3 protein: CASSLEETQYF

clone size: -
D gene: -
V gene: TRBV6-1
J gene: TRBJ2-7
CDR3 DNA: TGTGCCAGCAGTCCCGAGGACACCGCCTACGAGCAGTACTTC
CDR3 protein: CASSPEDTAYEQYF

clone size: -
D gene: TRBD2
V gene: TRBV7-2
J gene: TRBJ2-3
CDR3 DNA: TGTGCCAGCAGCTTAGTTACTAGCGGGGCCAGCACAGATACGCAGTATTTT
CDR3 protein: CASSLVTSGASTDTQYF

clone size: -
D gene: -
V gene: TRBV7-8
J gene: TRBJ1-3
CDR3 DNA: TGTGCCAGCAGCCTAACGGGCTCTGGAAACACCATATATTTT
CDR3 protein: CASSLTGSGNTIYF

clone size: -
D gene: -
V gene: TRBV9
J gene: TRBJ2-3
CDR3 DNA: TGTGCCAGCAGCGCCTATAGCCACACAGATACGCAGTATTTT
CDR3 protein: CASSAYSHTDTQYF

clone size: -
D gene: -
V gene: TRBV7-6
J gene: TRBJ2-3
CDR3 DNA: TGTGCCAGCAGCTTCATCTCAACAGATACGCAGTATTTT
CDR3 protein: CASSFISTDTQYF

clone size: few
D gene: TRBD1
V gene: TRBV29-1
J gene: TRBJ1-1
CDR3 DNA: TGCAGCGTTCGCGGACAGGTTGAAGCTTTCTTT
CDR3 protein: CSVRGQVEAFF

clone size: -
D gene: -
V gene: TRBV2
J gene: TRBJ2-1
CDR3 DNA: TGTGCCAGCAGTGGGGGACTGCCCGACAATGAGCAGTTCTTC
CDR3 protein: CASSGGLPDNEQFF

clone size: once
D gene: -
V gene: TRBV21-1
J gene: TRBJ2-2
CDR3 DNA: TGTGCCAGCAGCGAACAGCGGGGGGTGGGCACCGGGGAGCTGTTTTTT
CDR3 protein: CASSEQRGVGTGELFF

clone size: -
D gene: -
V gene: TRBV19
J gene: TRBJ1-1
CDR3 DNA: TGTGCCAGTAGTACCAGGGGTGGCGCTGAAGCTTTCTTT
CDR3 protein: CASSTRGGAEAFF

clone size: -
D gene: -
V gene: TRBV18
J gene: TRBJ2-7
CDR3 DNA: TGTGCCAGCTCACCACCTGGCGTAGACGAGCAGTACTTC
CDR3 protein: CASSPPGVDEQYF

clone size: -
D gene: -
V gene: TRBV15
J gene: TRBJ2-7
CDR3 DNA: TGTGCCACCAGCAGAGATCGGGGGACCTCAAGCTCCTACGAGCAGTACTTC
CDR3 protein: CATSRDRGTSSSYEQYF

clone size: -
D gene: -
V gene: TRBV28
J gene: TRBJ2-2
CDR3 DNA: TGTGCCAGCAGTTTACCCGGGAAAGGGGGCACCGGGGAGCTGTTTTTT
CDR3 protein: CASSLPGKGGTGELFF

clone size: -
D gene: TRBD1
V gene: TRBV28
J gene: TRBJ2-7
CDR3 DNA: TGTGCCAGCAGTTTCATATCCGGGACAGACGAGCAGTACTTC
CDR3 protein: CASSFISGTDEQYF

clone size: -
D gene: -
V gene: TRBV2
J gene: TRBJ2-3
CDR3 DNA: TGTGCCAGCAGAAACAGACAGTGGGCAGATACGCAGTATTTT
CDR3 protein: CASRNRQWADTQYF

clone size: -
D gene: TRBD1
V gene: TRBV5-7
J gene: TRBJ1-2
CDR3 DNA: TGTGCCAGCAGCAGGACAGGGACGGTGTATGGCTACACCTTC
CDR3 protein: CASSRTGTVYGYTF

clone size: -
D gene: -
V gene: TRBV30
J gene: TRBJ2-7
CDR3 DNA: TGTGCCTGGAGTGTCACCTACTACGAGCAGTACTTC
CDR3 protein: CAWSVTYYEQYF

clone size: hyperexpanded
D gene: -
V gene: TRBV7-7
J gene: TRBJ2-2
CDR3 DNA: TGTGCTAGCAGCCCCGCCGAAGGTAGCCGCACCGGGGAGCTGTTTTTT
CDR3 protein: CASSPAEGSRTGELFF

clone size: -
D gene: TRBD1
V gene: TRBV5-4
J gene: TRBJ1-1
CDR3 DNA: TGTGCCAGCAGCTGGGCAGGGGGCGCGGGCACTGAAGCTTTCTTT
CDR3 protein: CASSWAGGAGTEAFF

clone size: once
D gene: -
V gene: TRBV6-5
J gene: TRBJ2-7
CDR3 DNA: TGTGCCAGCAGTTACGGAGGGGGGCAGAAGTACGAGCAGTACTTC
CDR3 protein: CASSYGGGQKYEQYF

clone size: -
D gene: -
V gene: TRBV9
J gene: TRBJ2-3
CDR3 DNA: TGTGCCAGCAGCGCACTAGGCACAGATACGCAGTATTTT
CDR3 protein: CASSALGTDTQYF

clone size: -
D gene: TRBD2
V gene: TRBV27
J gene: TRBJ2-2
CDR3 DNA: TGTGCCAGCAGTTTATCCGGGGGGAGGACCGGGGAGCTGTTTTTT
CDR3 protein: CASSLSGGRTGELFF